This T cell receptor (beta chain) originates from a study of OX40 agonist ivuxolimab in advanced cancers. Study-wide context: Prior checkpoint blockade (anti-PD-1, anti-PD-L1 or anti-CTLA-4) was permitted; around 40% had it. Partial response was recorded in three patients: one hepatocellular carcinoma and two cutaneous melanoma cases. The study, taken as a whole, reports: Antigens targeted by the expanded peripheral T cells were not determined. Expanded clones were, on average, more numerous among CD8+ T cells than CD4+.

This clone was detected once. Its specificity is unknown. The junction does not match germline at one end; this may be a read error. Per germline, CDR1 SGHRS and CDR2 YFSETQ. The CDR3 consists of 16 residues. TCRdb keeps only in-frame clones here, not all; method: immunoSEQ multiplex PCR. Among tens of thousands of clones, more than 75% were seen once, and the ten largest hold under 0.8%. The sample here was CD4+ or CD8+ T cells sorted from blood, taken in a trial of the OX40 agonist ivuxolimab. The chain links TRBV5-1 to TRBJ2-5; 11 bases agree with TRBD2. The TCR originated in an adult with an advanced solid tumor such as melanoma, head and neck, liver or kidney cancer. In DNA, the CDR3 is TGCGCCAACAGCTTGGAACTAGCGGGAGAGGGAGAGACCCAGTACTTC. This sequence encodes CANSLELAGEGETQYF.